These 23 T cell receptor beta chains share one sample of origin, sequenced in a study of T cell responses to AZD1222 COVID-19 vaccine. Data came from immunoSEQ multiplex PCR; TCRdb stores just in-frame clones and leaves some out. Of some 150,000 clones in the sample, over 80% were seen once. The sequences come from peripheral blood, collected 28 days after the second AZD1222 dose. These receptors were collected from an adult who received the AZD1222 COVID-19 vaccine.

The DNA for the CDR3 is TGTGCCAGCAGCCGAGGGGGTAATGAAAAACTGTTTTTT. Translation gives CASSRGGNEKLFF. The chain uses TRBV7-9 and TRBJ1-4, with a weak D call TRBD1 (6 bases). This CDR3 has 13 amino acids. Per the germline V gene, CDR1 is SEHNR and CDR2 is FQNEAQ (reference sequence). Trimming left V 5 bases short and J 4 bases short, with 8 bases between. Filled out from reference TRBV7-9 and TRBJ1-4, the complete variable domain reads DTGVSQNPRHKITKRGQNVTFRCDPISEHNRLYWYRQTLGQGPEFLTYFQNEAQLEKSRLLSDRFSAERPKGSFSTLEIQRTEQGDSAMYLCASSRGGNEKLFFGSGTQLSVL.

The CDR3 nucleotides are TGTGCCAGCAGCCTCGGCCCCGAGCTGTTTTTT. As protein: CASSLGPELFF. The chain is built from TRBV7-3 and TRBJ2-2, with unresolved D. The V end lost 5 bases, the J end lost 11 bases, and 9 bases lay between the germline ends. The CDR3 covers 11 residues. Germline lookup yields CDR1 SGHTA and CDR2 FQGTGA.

The rearrangement joins TRBV6-2 or TRBV6-3 to TRBJ2-1, with a weak D call TRBD2 (5 bases). Trimming pared 6 bases from V and 4 bases from J, leaving 7 bases between. Germline lookup yields CDR1 MNHEY and CDR2 SVGEGT. This CDR3 contains 12 residues. CDR3 in amino acids: CASSRGYNEQFF. The CDR3 DNA sequence: TGTGCCAGCAGCCGAGGGTACAATGAGCAGTTCTTC.

Worth noting for this clone: At one boundary the junction diverges from the germline segment, which might be a read error. The chain uses TRBV2 and TRBJ1-1, with TRBD1 as a possible D gene (6 bases). The CDR3 has 14 residues. Germline V gene lookup returns CDR1 SNHLY and CDR2 FYNNEI. The CDR3 region has the DNA TGTGCTACTAACAGGGAAAAGTCGAACCCTGAAGCTTTCTTT. Its translation: CATNREKSNPEAFF.

V is TRBV4-2 and J is TRBJ2-4; 7 nucleotides line up with TRBD1. Germline trimming cut 1 base from V and 0 bases from J; bases unmatched to any gene: 12. Germline V CDR1 and CDR2: LGHNA, YNFKEQ. The CDR3 has 19 residues. CDR3 DNA sequence: TGTGCCAGCAGCCAAGCATACCCGGGACAGACAGTAGCCAAAAACATTCAGTACTTC. Protein: CASSQAYPGQTVAKNIQYF.

In this sample, this clone turned up once. The J gene is TRBJ2-3, the V gene TRBV19, with D hard to call. The CDR3 totals 13 residues. Trimming removed 0 bases from V and 4 bases from J, with 5 bases in between. Germline CDR1 and CDR2: LNHDA and SQIVND (reference sequence). In DNA, the CDR3 is TGTGCCAGTAGTATAGATAGGGCAGATACGCAGTATTTT. This gives the protein CASSIDRADTQYF.

Here the CDR3 reads CASSEATYEQYF. CDR3 sequence (DNA): TGTGCCAGCAGTGAAGCAACCTACGAGCAGTACTTC. This rearrangement joins TRBV6-1 to TRBJ2-7; no firm D call. V lost 0 bases to trimming and J lost 2 bases, with 2 bases between them. Germline CDR1 is MNHNS and CDR2 is SASEGT. This CDR3 spans 12 amino acids.

The chain couples TRBV27 to TRBJ2-5; D call uncertain. The CDR3 spans 11 residues. The V end lost 8 bases, the J end lost 5 bases, and 9 bases lay between the germline ends. Looked up from germline, CDR1 is MNHEY and CDR2 is SMNVEV (reference sequence). CDR3 in amino acids: CASGLRETQYF. As DNA, the CDR3 is TGTGCCAGCGGGCTCCGGGAGACCCAGTACTTC.

The rearrangement uses TRBV6-1 and TRBJ1-1; the D is unclear. This CDR3 is 16 amino acids long. V lost 1 base and J lost 1, with 13 bases in between. Germline V gene lookup returns CDR1 MNHNS and CDR2 SASEGT. CDR3 sequence: CASSEVGTTRNTEAFF. The CDR3 DNA sequence: TGTGCCAGCAGTGAAGTAGGTACTACTAGGAACACTGAAGCTTTCTTT.

In its sample, this clone was seen once. The rearrangement links TRBV29-1 to TRBJ2-3, with D perhaps being TRBD1 or TRBD2 (5 bases each). CDR3 size: 15 residues. Germline V gene data show CDR1 as SQVTM and CDR2 as ANQGSEA. The V gene lost 4 bases and the J gene lost 2 bases, with 16 bases spanning the gap. The CDR3 DNA reads TGCAGCGTTGTTAGGGACCCAACCCTCACAGATACGCAGTATTTT. It is translated as CSVVRDPTLTDTQYF.

The chain combines TRBV7-3 with TRBJ2-5, with D perhaps TRBD1 (7 bases). Germline V gives CDR1 SGHTA, CDR2 FQGTGA. CDR3 length: 15 residues. The V end was cut by 3 bases, the J end by 2 bases, with 13 bases between. The CDR3 sequence: CASSLGRGAQETQYF. DNA for the CDR3: TGTGCCAGCAGCTTGGGCAGGGGGGCTCAAGAGACCCAGTACTTC.

Turning to this clone: A junction end diverges from the germline sequence, so it may reflect a read error. The chain's CDR3 is CSARDAGRGYF. In DNA, the CDR3 is TGCAGTGCTAGAGATGCGGGACGTGGGTACTTT. The rearrangement links TRBV20-1 to TRBJ1-6; D possibly corresponds to TRBD1 (5 bases). CDR3 length: 11 amino acids. CDR1 DFQATT and CDR2 SNEGSKA come from the germline V gene (reference sequence).

The V call is TRBV4-1, the J call TRBJ2-1; TRBD2 matches 10 bases. The junction had 6 bases not matched to a gene; V was cut back by 2 bases and J by 5 bases. Germline lookup yields CDR1 MGHRA and CDR2 YSYEKL. This CDR3 comprises 16 residues. CDR3 bases: TGCGCCAGCAGCCAAACCGGGACTAGCGTTAACAATGAGCAGTTCTTC. Amino acid sequence: CASSQTGTSVNNEQFF.

This sequence joins TRBV27 and TRBJ2-7; a weak D match, TRBD1 (6 bases). The V gene lost 5 bases and the J gene lost 3 bases, with 14 bases spanning the gap. The CDR3 has 14 residues. Germline loops: CDR1 MNHEY, CDR2 SMNVEV (reference sequence). The CDR3 loop reads CASSPGTKNYEQYF. The CDR3 region has the DNA TGTGCCAGCAGTCCCGGGACAAAGAACTACGAGCAGTACTTC.

This chain joins TRBV9 and TRBJ2-1, with TRBD2 as a possible D gene (6 bases). The CDR3 is made up of 14 amino acids. The V and J ends lost 3 bases and 7 bases respectively, with 14 bases between them. Germline loops: CDR1 SGDLS, CDR2 YYNGEE. CDR3 in DNA: TGTGCCAGCAGCGCAGGGACTTTAGTAAATGAGCAGTTCTTC. Its translation: CASSAGTLVNEQFF.

The J gene is TRBJ1-3, the V gene TRBV9; D is unclear. The V gene lost 4 bases and the J gene lost 0 bases, with 11 bases spanning the gap. CDR3 length: 15 amino acids. Germline V CDR1 and CDR2: SGDLS, YYNGEE. CDR3 in DNA: TGTGCCAGCAGCCGCAGCGCGGACTCTGGAAACACCATATATTTT. This sequence encodes CASSRSADSGNTIYF.

The chain combines TRBV15 with TRBJ2-3; 10 nucleotides match TRBD2. Germline values: CDR1 LNHNV, CDR2 YYDKDF (reference sequence). V was pared by 1 base and J by 3 bases, with 7 bases of the junction left unmatched. The CDR3 totals 17 residues. The CDR3 region has the DNA TGTGCCACCAGCAGAGGGGGGGCTAGCGGGAGAACAGATACGCAGTATTTT. Residues: CATSRGGASGRTDTQYF.

This clone was detected only a few times. CDR3 loop: CASSLLAGSTDTQYF. The CDR3, as DNA: TGTGCCAGCAGCTTACTAGCGGGTAGCACAGATACGCAGTATTTT. This rearrangement joins TRBV7-9 to TRBJ2-3; 8 bases agree with TRBD2. The CDR3 totals 15 residues. Germline V lookup: CDR1 SEHNR, CDR2 FQNEAQ (reference sequence). V was clipped by 2 bases and J by 0 bases; unmatched bases: 1.

This chain joins TRBV5-1 and TRBJ2-5, with D tentatively TRBD2 (6 bases). CDR3 length equals 14 residues. CDR1 is SGHRS and CDR2 is YFSETQ in the germline V gene. V was trimmed by 1 base and J by 2 bases, leaving 9 bases between them. The CDR3 loop is CASSLYGGQETQYF. For the CDR3, the DNA is TGCGCCAGCAGCTTGTACGGGGGACAAGAGACCCAGTACTTC.

The chain recombines TRBV7-9 with TRBJ1-1; perhaps TRBD1 as D (5 bases). The CDR3 consists of 13 residues. V shed 3 bases and J shed 4 bases, with 9 bases lying between them. Per the germline V gene, CDR1 is SEHNR and CDR2 is FQNEAQ (reference sequence). In DNA form, the CDR3 reads TGTGCCAGCAGCTTTACGGGGACCACTGAAGCTTTCTTT. This gives the protein CASSFTGTTEAFF. The entire variable domain, with the rest obtained from reference TRBV7-9 and TRBJ1-1, is as follows: DTGVSQNPRHKITKRGQNVTFRCDPISEHNRLYWYRQTLGQGPEFLTYFQNEAQLEKSRLLSDRFSAERPKGSFSTLEIQRTEQGDSAMYLCASSFTGTTEAFFGQGTRLTVV.

The chain joins TRBV6-2 or TRBV6-3 to TRBJ1-2; TRBD1 might be the D (5 bases). The CDR3 is made up of 19 amino acids. The germline gives CDR1 MNHEY, CDR2 SVGEGT. V lost 0 bases, J lost 6 bases, and 26 bases lay in between. CDR3: CASSYSSLSGRLALHGYTF. CDR3 DNA sequence: TGTGCCAGCAGTTACTCGAGTTTGTCAGGGCGGTTGGCCCTACATGGCTACACCTTC.

This clone was seen more than once but under ten times. This CDR3 reads CASSQDGDNEQFF. The CDR3 DNA is TGCGCCAGCAGCCAAGACGGGGACAATGAGCAGTTCTTC. This sequence joins TRBV4-3 and TRBJ2-1, with D possibly TRBD2 on 5 matching bases. V gave up 0 bases and J gave up 5 bases, with 5 bases separating them. The CDR3 length is 13 residues. The germline CDR1 and CDR2 sequences are LGHNA and YSLEER.

Remarks on this clone: Other DNA sequences in the same sample also yield this CDR3. This rearrangement joins TRBV13 to TRBJ1-1; TRBD1 matches 7 bases. The junction had 3 bases not matched to a gene; V was cut back by 4 bases and J by 1 base. This CDR3 spans 14 amino acids. CDR1 and CDR2 (germline): PRHDT, FYEKMQ (reference sequence). The CDR3 protein is CASSYRTGNTEAFF. CDR3 coding DNA: TGTGCCAGCAGCTATAGGACAGGGAACACTGAAGCTTTCTTT.